These 9 T cell receptor beta chains were sequenced from one sample in a study of shared clonotypes between healthy human individuals. Clones were read by immunoSEQ multiplex PCR, and TCRdb kept only the in-frame ones, dropping some. The table lists around 2.5 million clones, more than 85% of them singletons. Sequencing input: naive CD4+ T cells from PBMCs. Regarding subset: CD45RA+ positively selected. These receptors all come from a young man in good health. Some clones in this sample may be carry-over from other donors' samples.

On this clone itself: Different DNA sequences within this sample yield the same CDR3. The gene calls are TRBV11-3 and TRBJ2-3; D gene uncertain. Trimming pared 1 base from V and 1 base from J, leaving 3 bases between. Per germline, CDR1 SGHNT and CDR2 YENEEA. CDR3 length: 13 amino acids. The CDR3 nucleotides read TGTGCCAGCAGCTTAGGCGGCACAGATACGCAGTATTTT. Protein sequence: CASSLGGTDTQYF.

J is TRBJ2-6 and V is TRBV7-3; D remains unclear. CDR1 is SGHTA, CDR2 FQGTGA, per germline. With 5 bases removed from V and 4 bases from J, the gap between germline ends came to 6 bases. The CDR3 contains 13 residues. The CDR3 DNA sequence: TGTGCCAGCAGCCCCGTAGGGGCCAACGTCCTGACTTTC. Translated, it gives CASSPVGANVLTF.

V usage is TRBV6-5 and J usage is TRBJ1-2, with TRBD1 as a possible D gene (5 bases). In germline, CDR1 is MNHEY, CDR2 SVGAGI. The V gene lost 8 bases and the J gene lost 4 bases, with 11 bases spanning the gap. The CDR3 covers 12 residues. CDR3 nucleotide sequence: TGTGCCAGCCTCGGGGCACCCTATGGCTACACCTTC. Protein sequence: CASLGAPYGYTF.

The chain employs TRBV19 and TRBJ2-7; 12 positions agree with TRBD1. Germline CDR1 LNHDA, CDR2 SQIVND (reference sequence). V dropped 1 base and J dropped 4; count of bases not matched to a gene: 5. The CDR3 totals 16 residues. The chain's CDR3 is CASSIAPGQGAYEQYF. CDR3 DNA: TGTGCCAGTAGTATAGCCCCGGGACAGGGGGCTTACGAGCAGTACTTC.

Only one count was recorded for this clone. CDR3 bases: TGTGCCAGCAGCCAAGAACTGGCAGGGGGAAGGGAGAACATTCAGTACTTC. Translation: CASSQELAGGRENIQYF. The chain has TRBV4-2 and TRBJ2-4, with TRBD1 matching 7 bases. The CDR3 is made up of 17 amino acids. CDR1 is LGHNA and CDR2 is YNFKEQ in the germline V gene. The V segment lost 0 bases and the J segment 7 bases; nucleotides outside the gene matches: 12.

This clone was detected only once. The chain uses TRBV10-2 and TRBJ2-7; 8 bases line up with TRBD1. V was clipped by 6 bases and J by 1 base; unmatched bases: 5. This CDR3 has 14 amino acids. Germline V lookup: CDR1 WSHSY, CDR2 SAAADI. CDR3 DNA: TGCGCCAGCAGCGACAGGGGAAGGTCCTACGAGCAGTACTTC. Protein sequence: CASSDRGRSYEQYF.

The CDR3, as DNA: TGTGCCAGCAGCTCATCCGGGCACTACGAGCAGTACTTC. Its translation is CASSSSGHYEQYF. The V call is TRBV5-4, the J call TRBJ2-7; no clear D gene. The CDR3 loop spans 13 amino acids. The V gene lost 3 bases and the J gene lost 3 bases, with 10 bases spanning the gap. Germline V gene lookup returns CDR1 SGHNT and CDR2 YYREEE (reference sequence).

This sequence joins TRBV6-5 and TRBJ2-7, with a weak D call TRBD2 (5 bases). V was trimmed by 0 bases and J by 0 bases, leaving 12 bases between them. Germline CDR1 MNHEY, CDR2 SVGAGI. The CDR3 covers 16 residues. The CDR3 coding sequence is TGTGCCAGCAGTTACTCGGGTAGCGCGACCTCCTACGAGCAGTACTTC. It is translated as CASSYSGSATSYEQYF.

The gene calls are TRBV6-6 and TRBJ1-1; weak D call: TRBD1 (5 bases). The CDR3 covers 15 residues. Between the trimmed V and J ends, which lost 2 bases and 5 bases, there was a span of 15 bases. Germline V gives CDR1 MNHNY, CDR2 SVGAGI (reference sequence). The CDR3 DNA reads TGTGCCAGCAGTTACCCGAGGGGATTTCGGACTGAAGCTTTCTTT. Translated, it gives CASSYPRGFRTEAFF.